These T cell receptor beta chains were read from a single sample in a study of PD-1 blockade in classical Hodgkin lymphoma. The assay was immunoSEQ multiplex PCR, and TCRdb's table has in-frame clones only and misses some. This sample has approximately 32,000 clones, with approximately 80% found just once. This material consisted of peripheral blood mononuclear cells (PBMCs), taken at baseline. Receptors were obtained from a human donor with classical Hodgkin lymphoma. CDR3s include the opening cysteine and the closing phenylalanine or tryptophan. The D gene is left open where the match is weak. Some rows have no size entry. The others give once, few or many, or a class for an expanded clone.

TRBJ1-5 TRBV9 NA few TGTGCCAGCAGCGTGGCCCATACAGGGAAGGTAGGCAATGGTGGGAATCAGCCCCAGCATTTT CASSVAHTGKVGNGGNQPQHF
TRBJ1-1 TRBV28 NA NA TGTGCCAGCACCCTTCGGGAAAGGGCTTTCTTT CASTLRERAFF
TRBJ1-6 TRBV5-1 TRBD1 few TGCGCCAGCAGCGTCGGACAGGTGTTTAATTCACCCCTCCACTTT CASSVGQVFNSPLHF
TRBJ2-7 TRBV7-2 TRBD2 NA TGTGCCAGCAGCTCCCGGGGGGGCGACTCCTACGAGCAGTACTTC CASSSRGGDSYEQYF
TRBJ1-1 TRBV25-1 NA NA TGTGCCAGCAGTGTAAGTGTTGAAGCTTTCTTT CASSVSVEAFF
TRBJ2-7 TRBV11-2 TRBD1 NA TGTGCCAGCAGCTTAGACCGGGGACAGATCTCCTACGAGCAGTACTTC CASSLDRGQISYEQYF
TRBJ2-7 TRBV18 NA NA TGTGCCAGCTCACCGACCCGGGGAGTCTACGAGCAGTACTTC CASSPTRGVYEQYF
TRBJ2-7 TRBV6-5 TRBD2 NA TGTGCCAGCAGTTACTCTAGCGGGGCGCCCTACGAGCAGTACTTC CASSYSSGAPYEQYF
TRBJ2-1 TRBV20-1 NA NA TGCAGTGCAGGAGGAGGGCATGAGCAGTTCTTC CSAGGGHEQFF
TRBJ1-1 TRBV28 NA NA TGTGCCAGCAGTACAGCACAGGGCTCCACTGAAGCTTTCTTT CASSTAQGSTEAFF
TRBJ2-5 TRBV20-1 NA few TGCAGCGCTAAATGGGGGACCCAGTACTTC CSAKWGTQYF
TRBJ1-2 TRBV10-3 NA few TGTGCCATCATGGGAGTGAGCAGGTCCGAACCGTTGTGGTATGGCTACACCTTC CAIMGVSRSEPLWYGYTF
TRBJ2-5 TRBV27 TRBD1 NA TGTGCCAGCAGCCCCCACAGGGGCGGGACCCAGTACTTC CASSPHRGGTQYF
TRBJ2-1 TRBV27 NA NA TGTGCCAGCTCAATCGATGGATCCTACAATGAGCAGTTCTTC CASSIDGSYNEQFF
TRBJ1-1 TRBV6-5 TRBD1 NA TGTGCCAGCAGTTACTCGGGACAGGGAATGAACACTGAAGCTTTCTTT CASSYSGQGMNTEAFF
TRBJ1-3 TRBV18 TRBD1 NA TGTGCCAGCTCACCGCAGGGACAGGGCTCTGGAAACACCATATATTTT CASSPQGQGSGNTIYF